This T cell receptor beta chain was identified in a study of T-cell memory formation after mild COVID-19. Study as a whole: Largely, the TCR clusters proved donor specific. Overall study results and limits: Clones which contracted sat mainly in CM and EM if CD4+, and in EMRA if CD8+. The study detected some responding clones in pre-infection memory, suggesting cross-reactive memory joined.

Of note for this clonotype: Its antigen remains unknown.

The CDR3 is 13 residues long. Trimming shortened V by 6 bases and J by 3 bases, and 10 bases separated the two germline ends. The germline gives CDR1 MNHNS, CDR2 SASEGT. TCRalpha and TCRbeta libraries used 5'RACE with constant-segment primers and UMIs. TCRdb ran MiXCR on the 5' RACE reads and lists one entry per CDR3 protein. The sample has roughly 310,000 distinct CDR3 sequences, more than 15% seen once. The sample taken for sequencing was PBMCs or a T cell subset sorted from them (not recorded which). The TCR sequence derives from a man between 18 and 35 years old who had mild COVID-19 (a few samples of this study predate the infection). Cell type and time point are not known. The J gene is TRBJ2-3, the V gene TRBV6-1; D gene unclear. The DNA for the CDR3 is TGTGCCAGCAGAGTTCAAGGAACAGATACGCAGTATTTT. It translates to CASRVQGTDTQYF.